Ten or more counts support the clone carrying this T cell receptor (beta chain). Using RNA transcripts as the source, TCR beta CDR3 regions were amplified. Carried out on the TCR CDR3, a first-round RT-PCR used the HTBI primer set. From the multiplex PCR reads, TCRdb called clonotypes with MiXCR, one entry per CDR3 protein. The data show some 510,000 distinct CDR3 sequences, roughly 20% seen once. The sample is drawn from a study of T cells in Graves' hyperthyroidism and ophthalmopathy. V gave up 4 bases and J gave up 1 base; unmatched junction bases: 3. This CDR3 region has 17 residues. Germline V gene sequence: CDR1 MDHEN, CDR2 SYDVKM.

The rearrangement uses TRBV28 and TRBJ2-6; 11 nucleotides line up with TRBD1. Sequenced: blood. The origin of this receptor is a man between 18 and 29 years old with Graves' hyperthyroidism. CDR3 sequence (DNA): TGTGCCAGCAGTTGGGGGGACAGGGGGTCTGGGGCCAACGTCCTGACTTTC. Its protein is CASSWGDRGSGANVLTF.